The rows below give T cell receptor beta chains drawn from one sample of a study of somatic mutations in cytotoxic T cells in rheumatoid arthritis. The repertoire was sequenced with immunoSEQ multiplex PCR; TCRdb's copy has only in-frame clones and lacks some. The data contain approximately 3,400 clones, 80% to 85% of them seen just once; the ten biggest clones take up about 30%. What was sequenced was CD8+ T cells sorted from blood. The receptor set was obtained from a man aged 45 to 65 with rheumatoid arthritis. Both conserved end residues are trimmed from each CDR3. Fields, in order: V gene, CDR3 length, J gene, CDR3 protein.

TRBV2	10	TRBJ2-5	ATGTSGGIQY
TRBV18	15	TRBJ2-7	ASSPRGVLAGGVEQY
TRBV19	12	TRBJ1-1	ASSIGQMNTEAF
TRBV27	13	TRBJ1-5	ASKPHGRGNQPQH
TRBV7-9	9	TRBJ2-7	ASSSLSEQY
TRBV5-1	14	TRBJ1-1	ASSDRTGGLNTEAF
TRBV4-2	15	TRBJ2-5	ASSGSSGTGLFVTQY
TRBV19	12	TRBJ1-5	ASSISDSSQPQH
TRBV5-1	11	TRBJ2-3	ASKVARTDTQY
TRBV27	14	TRBJ2-5	ASSLQTSGRLETQY
TRBV6-6	10	TRBJ2-7	ASSDLAGEQY
TRBV28	11	.	AISGSVFYEQY
TRBV7-9	11	TRBJ2-1	ASSFHRNNEQF
TRBV4-1	13	TRBJ2-7	ASSQAAESSYEQY